Here is one TCR beta chain with its context. Per germline, CDR1 MDHEN and CDR2 SYDVKM. V was pared by 6 bases and J by 4 bases, with 12 bases between. CDR3 length: 13 amino acids. This sample was taken from a study of shared clonotypes between healthy human individuals. Clones were sequenced by immunoSEQ multiplex PCR, and TCRdb holds only the in-frame ones, with some missing. This table has about 1.1 million clones, around 77% appearing once. This clonotype was sampled from a man younger than 30 in good health. Some clones in this sample may be carry-over from other donors' samples. J is TRBJ1-2 and V is TRBV28; possibly TRBD1 for D (5 bases). The source material was memory CD4+ T cells from PBMCs. Specified subset: CD45RA-negative fraction. CDR3 in DNA: TGTGCCAGCAGGATAGGGGTTTTCTATGGCTACACCTTC. Translation: CASRIGVFYGYTF.